What follows is one T cell receptor beta chain and its context. Its antigen is still unknown. TCRdb reprocessed the reads via MiXCR and lists one record per CDR3 protein. Of 900,000 to 950,000 distinct CDR3 sequences listed, around 30% were seen once; the top ten hold 11% to 15%. Germline-derived CDR1 and CDR2 are SQVTM and ANQGSEA. V lost 6 bases, J lost 2 bases, and 3 bases lay in between. This CDR3 region has 10 residues. This sample is drawn from a study of T cell repertoires in cytomegalovirus infection. At the level of the study: Well-studied HLA-B-restricted epitopes and recently identified HLA-C-restricted epitopes of CMV were both used in the study. Both CMV infection and a matching HLA type were indicated by public TCR beta signatures.

Study-level findings and limits: Cumulative public TCR beta family frequency identified CMV carriers with the relevant HLA. Predominance within the ex vivo response was attributable to HLA-C-restricted CMV-specific TCR beta clonotypes.

The clonotype comes from a human donor in good health (CMV status not recorded). Some clones in this sample may be carry-over from other donors' samples. The starting material was cultured CD8+ T cells from PBMCs, obtained from culture after CMV antigen stimulation. The gene calls are TRBV29-1 and TRBJ2-3; D not resolved. The CDR3 here is CSVYTDTQYF. CDR3 nucleotides: TGCAGCGTGTACACAGATACGCAGTATTTT.